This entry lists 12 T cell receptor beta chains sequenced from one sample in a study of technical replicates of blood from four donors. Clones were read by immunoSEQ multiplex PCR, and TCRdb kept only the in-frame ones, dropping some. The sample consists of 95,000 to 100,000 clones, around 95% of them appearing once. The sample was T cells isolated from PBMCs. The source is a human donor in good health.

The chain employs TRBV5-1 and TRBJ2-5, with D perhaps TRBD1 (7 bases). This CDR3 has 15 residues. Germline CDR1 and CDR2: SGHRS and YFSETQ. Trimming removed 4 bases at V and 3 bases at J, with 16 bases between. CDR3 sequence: CASSAGQPPKETQYF. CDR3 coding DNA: TGCGCCAGCAGCGCGGGACAGCCCCCTAAAGAGACCCAGTACTTC.

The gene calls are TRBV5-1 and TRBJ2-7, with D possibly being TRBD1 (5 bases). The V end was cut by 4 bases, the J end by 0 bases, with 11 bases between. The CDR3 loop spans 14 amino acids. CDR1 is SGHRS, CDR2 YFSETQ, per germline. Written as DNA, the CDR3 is TGCGCCAGCAGCAAAACAGGTGGCTCCTACGAGCAGTACTTC. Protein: CASSKTGGSYEQYF.

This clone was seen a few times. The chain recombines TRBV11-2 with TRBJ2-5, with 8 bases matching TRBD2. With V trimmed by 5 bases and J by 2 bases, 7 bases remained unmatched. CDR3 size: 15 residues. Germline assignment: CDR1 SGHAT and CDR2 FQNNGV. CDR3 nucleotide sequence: TGTGCCAGCAGCCTGCCCCCTAGCGGGCAAGAGACCCAGTACTTC. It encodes CASSLPPSGQETQYF.

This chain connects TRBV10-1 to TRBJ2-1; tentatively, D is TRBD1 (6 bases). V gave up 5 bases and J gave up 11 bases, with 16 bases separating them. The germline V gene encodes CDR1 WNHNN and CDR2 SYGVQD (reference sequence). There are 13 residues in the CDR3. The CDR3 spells CASSFSRTEKQFF. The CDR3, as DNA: TGCGCCAGCAGTTTCTCTCGGACAGAAAAGCAGTTCTTC.

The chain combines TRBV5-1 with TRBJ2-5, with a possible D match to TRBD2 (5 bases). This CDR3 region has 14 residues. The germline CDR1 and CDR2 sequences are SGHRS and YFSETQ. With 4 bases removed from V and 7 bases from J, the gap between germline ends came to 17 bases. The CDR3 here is CASSARERVGTQYF. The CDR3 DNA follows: TGCGCCAGCAGCGCTAGGGAGCGAGTTGGGACCCAGTACTTC. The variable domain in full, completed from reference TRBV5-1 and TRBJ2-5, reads KAGVTQTPRYLIKTRGQQVTLSCSPISGHRSVSWYQQTPGQGLQFLFEYFSETQRNKGNFPGRFSGRQFSNSRSEMNVSTLELGDSALYLCASSARERVGTQYFGPGTRLLVL.

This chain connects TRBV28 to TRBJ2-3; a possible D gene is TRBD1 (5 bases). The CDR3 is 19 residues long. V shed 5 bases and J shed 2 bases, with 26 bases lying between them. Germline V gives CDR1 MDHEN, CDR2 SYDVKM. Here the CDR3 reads CASSIGAGNRFGDTDTQYF. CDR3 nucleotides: TGTGCCAGCAGTATAGGGGCAGGAAATCGTTTTGGGGACACAGATACGCAGTATTTT.

CDR3 protein: CASIDRTRNTEAFF. Written as DNA, the CDR3 is TGTGCCAGCATCGACAGGACTAGAAACACTGAAGCTTTCTTT. The chain couples TRBV28 to TRBJ1-1, with a weak D call TRBD1 (6 bases). There are 14 residues in the CDR3. Germline CDR1 reads MDHEN; CDR2 reads SYDVKM. With 7 bases removed from V and 2 bases from J, the gap between germline ends came to 14 bases.

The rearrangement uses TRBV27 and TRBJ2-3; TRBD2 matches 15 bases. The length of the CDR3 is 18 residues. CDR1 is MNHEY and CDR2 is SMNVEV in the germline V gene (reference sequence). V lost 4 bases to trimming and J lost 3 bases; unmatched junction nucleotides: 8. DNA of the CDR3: TGTGCCAGCAGTTCTCGGACTAGCGGGGGGGGGCGAACAGATACGCAGTATTTT. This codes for CASSSRTSGGGRTDTQYF.

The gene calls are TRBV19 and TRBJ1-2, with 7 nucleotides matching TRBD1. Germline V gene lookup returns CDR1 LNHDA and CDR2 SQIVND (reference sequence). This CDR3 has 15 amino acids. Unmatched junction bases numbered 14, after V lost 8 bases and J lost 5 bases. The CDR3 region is CASRSLGQPEYGYTF. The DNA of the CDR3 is TGTGCCAGTCGCTCTTTGGGACAGCCGGAATATGGCTACACCTTC.

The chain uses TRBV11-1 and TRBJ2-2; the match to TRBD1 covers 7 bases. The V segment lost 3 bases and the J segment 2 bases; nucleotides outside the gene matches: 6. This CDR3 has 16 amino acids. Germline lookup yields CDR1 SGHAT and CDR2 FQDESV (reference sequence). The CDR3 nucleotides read TGTGCCAGCAGCTTGGGACAGTCCATTAACACCGGGGAGCTGTTTTTT. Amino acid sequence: CASSLGQSINTGELFF.

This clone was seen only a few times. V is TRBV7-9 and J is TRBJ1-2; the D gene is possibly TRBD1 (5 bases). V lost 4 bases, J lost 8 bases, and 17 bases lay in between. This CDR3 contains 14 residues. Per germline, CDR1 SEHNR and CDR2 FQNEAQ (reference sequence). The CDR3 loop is CASSSGGGVSGYTF. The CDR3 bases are TGTGCCAGCAGCTCCGGCGGGGGAGTTAGCGGCTACACCTTC.

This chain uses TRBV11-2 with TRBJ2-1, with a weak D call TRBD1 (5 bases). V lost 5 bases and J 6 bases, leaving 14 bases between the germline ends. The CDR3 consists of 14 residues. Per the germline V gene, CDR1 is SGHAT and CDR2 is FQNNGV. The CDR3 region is CASSQPRTSNEQFF. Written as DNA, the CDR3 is TGTGCCAGCAGCCAACCTAGGACATCCAATGAGCAGTTCTTC.